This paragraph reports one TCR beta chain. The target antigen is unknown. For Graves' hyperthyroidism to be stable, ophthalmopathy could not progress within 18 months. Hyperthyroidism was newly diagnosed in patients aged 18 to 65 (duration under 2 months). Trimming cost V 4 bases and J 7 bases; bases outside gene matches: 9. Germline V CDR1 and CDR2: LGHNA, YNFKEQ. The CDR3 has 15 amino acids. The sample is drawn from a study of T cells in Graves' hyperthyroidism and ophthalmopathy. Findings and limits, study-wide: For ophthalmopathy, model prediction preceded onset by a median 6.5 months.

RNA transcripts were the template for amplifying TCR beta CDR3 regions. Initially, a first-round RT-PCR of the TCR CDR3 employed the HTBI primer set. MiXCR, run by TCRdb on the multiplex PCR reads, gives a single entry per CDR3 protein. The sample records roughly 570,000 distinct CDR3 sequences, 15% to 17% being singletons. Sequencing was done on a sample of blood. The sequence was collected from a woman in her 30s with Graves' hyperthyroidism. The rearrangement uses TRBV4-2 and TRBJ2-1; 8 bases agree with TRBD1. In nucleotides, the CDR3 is TGTGCCAGCAGCCCCGAGGACAGGGTTGATAATGAGCAGTTCTTC. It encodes CASSPEDRVDNEQFF.